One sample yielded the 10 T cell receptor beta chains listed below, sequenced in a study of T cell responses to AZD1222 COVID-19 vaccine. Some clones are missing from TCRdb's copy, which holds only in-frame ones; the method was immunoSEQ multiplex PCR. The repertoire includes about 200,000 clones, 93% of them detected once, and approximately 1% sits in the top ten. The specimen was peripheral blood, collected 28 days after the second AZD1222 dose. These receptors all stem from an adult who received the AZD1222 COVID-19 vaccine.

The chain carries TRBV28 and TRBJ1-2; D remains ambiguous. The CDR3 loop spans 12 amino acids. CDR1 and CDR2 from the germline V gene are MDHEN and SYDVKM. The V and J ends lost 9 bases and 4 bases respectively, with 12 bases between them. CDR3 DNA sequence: TGTGCCAGTACACGATTCACCTATGGCTACACCTTC. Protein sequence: CASTRFTYGYTF.

The CDR3 DNA sequence: TGCGCCAGCAGCTTGACTATAGCGGGGGGCTTGGAGACCCAGTACTTC. Encoded protein: CASSLTIAGGLETQYF. The chain carries TRBV5-1 and TRBJ2-5; TRBD2 matches 10 bases. Unmatched junction bases numbered 8, after V lost 1 base and J lost 5 bases. This CDR3 spans 16 amino acids. Germline CDR1 SGHRS, CDR2 YFSETQ.

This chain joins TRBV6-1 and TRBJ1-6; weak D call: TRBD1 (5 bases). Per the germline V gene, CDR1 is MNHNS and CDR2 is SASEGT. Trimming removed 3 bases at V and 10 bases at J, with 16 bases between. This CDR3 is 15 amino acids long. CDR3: CASSDPGPRGSPLHF. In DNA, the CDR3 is TGTGCCAGCAGTGACCCGGGACCCCGCGGATCACCCCTCCACTTT.

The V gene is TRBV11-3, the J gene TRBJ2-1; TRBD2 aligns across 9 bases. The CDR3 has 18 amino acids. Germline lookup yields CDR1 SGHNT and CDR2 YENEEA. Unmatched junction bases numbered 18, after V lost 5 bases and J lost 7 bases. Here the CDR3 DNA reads TGTGCCAGCAGCCACGGTGTGGGTGCGGGGGGGCTATCTAATGAGCAGTTCTTC. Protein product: CASSHGVGAGGLSNEQFF.

The CDR3 nucleotides read TGCGCCAGCAGCTTGGCCGGGGGGACCACTAACTATGGCTACACCTTC. Protein: CASSLAGGTTNYGYTF. This rearrangement joins TRBV5-1 to TRBJ1-2; tentatively, D is TRBD1 (5 bases). CDR3 length: 16 amino acids. Per the germline V gene, CDR1 is SGHRS and CDR2 is YFSETQ. The V end was cut by 0 bases, the J end by 0 bases, with 12 bases between.

CDR3 in DNA: TGTGCCAGCAGTCCCCCCAGCTCGTATGGCTACACCTTC. Translation: CASSPPSSYGYTF. This chain connects TRBV28 to TRBJ1-2, with unresolved D. The V end was cut by 5 bases, the J end by 5 bases, with 12 bases between. The CDR3 covers 13 residues. Germline V gives CDR1 MDHEN, CDR2 SYDVKM.

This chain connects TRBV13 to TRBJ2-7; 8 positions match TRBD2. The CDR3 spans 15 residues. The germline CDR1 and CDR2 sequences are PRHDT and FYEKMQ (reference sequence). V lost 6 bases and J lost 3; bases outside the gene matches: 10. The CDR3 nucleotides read TGTGCCAGCAGTCTACCAGGGCGGGGGGTCTACGAGCAGTACTTC. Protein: CASSLPGRGVYEQYF.

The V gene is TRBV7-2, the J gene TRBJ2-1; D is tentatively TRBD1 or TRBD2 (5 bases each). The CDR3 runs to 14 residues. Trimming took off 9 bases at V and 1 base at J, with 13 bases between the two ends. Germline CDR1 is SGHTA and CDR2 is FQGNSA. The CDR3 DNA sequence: TGTGCCAGTCTCCCTGGGGGATCCTACAATGAGCAGTTCTTC. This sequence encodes CASLPGGSYNEQFF.

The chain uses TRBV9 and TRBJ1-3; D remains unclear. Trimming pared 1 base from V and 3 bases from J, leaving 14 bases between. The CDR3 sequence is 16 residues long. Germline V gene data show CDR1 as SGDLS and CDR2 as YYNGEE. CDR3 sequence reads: CASSVIREQFGNTIYF. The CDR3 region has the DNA TGTGCCAGCAGCGTAATCCGGGAACAATTTGGAAACACCATATATTTT. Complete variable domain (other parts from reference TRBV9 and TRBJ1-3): DSGVTQTPKHLITATGQRVTLRCSPRSGDLSVYWYQQSLDQGLQFLIQYYNGEERAKGNILERFSAQQFPDLHSELNLSSLELGDSALYFCASSVIREQFGNTIYFGEGSWLTVV.

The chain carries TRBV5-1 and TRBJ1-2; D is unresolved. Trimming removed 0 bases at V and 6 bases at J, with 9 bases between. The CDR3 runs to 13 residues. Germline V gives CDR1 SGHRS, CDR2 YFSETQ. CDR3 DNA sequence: TGCGCCAGCAGCTTGGTGACGGATAATGGCTACACCTTC. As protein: CASSLVTDNGYTF.